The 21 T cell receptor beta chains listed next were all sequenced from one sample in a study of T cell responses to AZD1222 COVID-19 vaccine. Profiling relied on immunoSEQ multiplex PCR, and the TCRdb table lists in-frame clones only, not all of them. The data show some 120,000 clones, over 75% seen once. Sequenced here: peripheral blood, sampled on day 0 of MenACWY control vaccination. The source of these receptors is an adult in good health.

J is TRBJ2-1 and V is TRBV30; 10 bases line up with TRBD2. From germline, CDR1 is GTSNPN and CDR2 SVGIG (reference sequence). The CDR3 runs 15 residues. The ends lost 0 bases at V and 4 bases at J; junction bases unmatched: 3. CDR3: CAWSVGAGGYNEQFF. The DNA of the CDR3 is TGTGCCTGGAGTGTAGGAGCGGGAGGGTACAATGAGCAGTTCTTC.

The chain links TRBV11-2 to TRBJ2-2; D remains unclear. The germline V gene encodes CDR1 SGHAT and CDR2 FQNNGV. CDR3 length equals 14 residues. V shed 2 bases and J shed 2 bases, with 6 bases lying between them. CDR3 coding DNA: TGTGCCAGCAGCTTATTGGGTAACACCGGGGAGCTGTTTTTT. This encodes CASSLLGNTGELFF.

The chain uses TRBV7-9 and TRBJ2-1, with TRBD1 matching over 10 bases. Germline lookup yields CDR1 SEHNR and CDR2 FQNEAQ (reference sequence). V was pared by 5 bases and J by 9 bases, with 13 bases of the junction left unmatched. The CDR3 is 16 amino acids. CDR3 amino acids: CASSAETRQGALEQFF. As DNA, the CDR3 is TGTGCCAGCAGCGCAGAAACCAGACAGGGGGCGCTTGAGCAGTTCTTC.

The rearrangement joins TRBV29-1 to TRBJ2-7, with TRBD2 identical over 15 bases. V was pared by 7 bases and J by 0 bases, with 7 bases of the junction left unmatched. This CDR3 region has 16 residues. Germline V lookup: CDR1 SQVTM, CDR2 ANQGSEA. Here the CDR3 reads CSASGLAGGRSYEQYF. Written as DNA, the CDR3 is TGCAGCGCATCGGGACTAGCGGGAGGCCGCTCCTACGAGCAGTACTTC.

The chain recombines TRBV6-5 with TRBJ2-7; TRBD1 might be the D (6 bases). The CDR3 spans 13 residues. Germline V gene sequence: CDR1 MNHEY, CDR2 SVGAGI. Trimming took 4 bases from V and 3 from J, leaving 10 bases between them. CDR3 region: CASSWGPRYEQYF. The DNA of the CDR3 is TGTGCCAGCAGTTGGGGGCCCCGCTACGAGCAGTACTTC.

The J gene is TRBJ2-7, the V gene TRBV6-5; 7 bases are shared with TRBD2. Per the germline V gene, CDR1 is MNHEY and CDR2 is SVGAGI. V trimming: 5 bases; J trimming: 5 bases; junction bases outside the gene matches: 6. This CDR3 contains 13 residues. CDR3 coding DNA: TGTGCCAGCAGTAAGACTAGCCAACACGAGCAGTACTTC. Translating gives CASSKTSQHEQYF.

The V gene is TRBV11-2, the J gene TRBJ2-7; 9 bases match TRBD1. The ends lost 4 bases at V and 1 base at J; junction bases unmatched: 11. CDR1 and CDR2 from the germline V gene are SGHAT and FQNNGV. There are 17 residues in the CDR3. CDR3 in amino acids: CASSYRDAGTGSYEQYF. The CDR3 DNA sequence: TGTGCCAGCAGCTATCGAGATGCCGGGACAGGGTCCTACGAGCAGTACTTC.

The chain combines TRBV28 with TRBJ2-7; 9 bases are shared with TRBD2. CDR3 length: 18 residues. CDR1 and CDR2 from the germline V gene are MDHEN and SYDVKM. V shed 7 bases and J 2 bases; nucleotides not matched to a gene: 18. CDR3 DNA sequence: TGTGCCAGCACCCCATGGGGCGGGAGGGCCACGTTCGCCTACGAGCAGTACTTC. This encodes CASTPWGGRATFAYEQYF.

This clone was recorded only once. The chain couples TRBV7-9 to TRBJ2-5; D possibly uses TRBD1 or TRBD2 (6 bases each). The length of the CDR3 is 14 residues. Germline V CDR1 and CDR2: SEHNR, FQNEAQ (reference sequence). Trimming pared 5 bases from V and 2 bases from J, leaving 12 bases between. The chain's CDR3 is CASSRGTFQETQYF. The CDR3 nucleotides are TGTGCCAGCAGCCGCGGGACATTTCAAGAGACCCAGTACTTC.

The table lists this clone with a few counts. Here the CDR3 reads CASSRTGSWNTEAFF. The CDR3 region has the DNA TGTGCCAGTAGCCGGACAGGGAGTTGGAACACTGAAGCTTTCTTT. The rearrangement links TRBV19 to TRBJ1-1, with 8 bases identical to TRBD1. Germline values: CDR1 LNHDA, CDR2 SQIVND (reference sequence). J gave up 1 base and V 6 bases, and 7 bases lay outside the gene matches. This CDR3 is built from 15 residues. Supplemented by reference TRBV19 and TRBJ1-1, the full variable domain reads DGGITQSPKYLFRKEGQNVTLSCEQNLNHDAMYWYRQDPGQGLRLIYYSQIVNDFQKGDIAEGYSVSREKKESFPLTVTSAQKNPTAFYLCASSRTGSWNTEAFFGQGTRLTVV.

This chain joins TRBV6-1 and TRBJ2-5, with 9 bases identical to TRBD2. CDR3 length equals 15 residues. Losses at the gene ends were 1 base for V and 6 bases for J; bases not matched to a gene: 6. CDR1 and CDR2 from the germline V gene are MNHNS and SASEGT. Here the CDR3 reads CASSEEAGGAQTQYF. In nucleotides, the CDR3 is TGTGCCAGCAGTGAAGAGGCGGGAGGGGCGCAGACCCAGTACTTC.

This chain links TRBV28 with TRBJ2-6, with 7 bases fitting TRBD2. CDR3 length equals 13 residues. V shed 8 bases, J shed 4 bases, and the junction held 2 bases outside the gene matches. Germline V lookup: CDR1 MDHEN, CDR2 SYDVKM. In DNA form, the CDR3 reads TGTGCCAGCCGGGAGGTCGGGGCCAACGTCCTGACTTTC. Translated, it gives CASREVGANVLTF.

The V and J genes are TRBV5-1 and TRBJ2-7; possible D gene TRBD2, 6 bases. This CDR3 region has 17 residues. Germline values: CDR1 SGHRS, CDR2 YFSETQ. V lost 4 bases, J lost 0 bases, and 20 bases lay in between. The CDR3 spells CASSPRGTGASSYEQYF. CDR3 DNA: TGCGCCAGCAGCCCGCGGGGTACTGGGGCCTCCTCCTACGAGCAGTACTTC. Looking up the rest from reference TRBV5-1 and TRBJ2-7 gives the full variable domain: KAGVTQTPRYLIKTRGQQVTLSCSPISGHRSVSWYQQTPGQGLQFLFEYFSETQRNKGNFPGRFSGRQFSNSRSEMNVSTLELGDSALYLCASSPRGTGASSYEQYFGPGTRLTVT.

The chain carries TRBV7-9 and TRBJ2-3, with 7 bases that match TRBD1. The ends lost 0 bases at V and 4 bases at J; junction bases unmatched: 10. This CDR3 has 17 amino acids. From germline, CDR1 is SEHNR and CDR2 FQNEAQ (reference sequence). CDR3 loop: CASSLARQGDRADTQYF. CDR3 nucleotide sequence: TGTGCCAGCAGCTTAGCGAGGCAGGGGGATAGAGCAGATACGCAGTATTTT. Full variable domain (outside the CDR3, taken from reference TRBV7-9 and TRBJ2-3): DTGVSQNPRHKITKRGQNVTFRCDPISEHNRLYWYRQTLGQGPEFLTYFQNEAQLEKSRLLSDRFSAERPKGSFSTLEIQRTEQGDSAMYLCASSLARQGDRADTQYFGPGTRLTVL.

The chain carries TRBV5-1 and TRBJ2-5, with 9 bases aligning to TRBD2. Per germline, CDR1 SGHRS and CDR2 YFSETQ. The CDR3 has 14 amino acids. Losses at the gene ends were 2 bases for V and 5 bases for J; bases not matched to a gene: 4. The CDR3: CASSFAGGPETQYF. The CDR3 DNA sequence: TGCGCCAGCAGCTTCGCGGGAGGGCCGGAGACCCAGTACTTC.

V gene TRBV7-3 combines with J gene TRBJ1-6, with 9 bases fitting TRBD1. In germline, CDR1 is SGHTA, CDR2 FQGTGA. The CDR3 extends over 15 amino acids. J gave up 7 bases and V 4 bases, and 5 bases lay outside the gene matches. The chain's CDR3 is CASSSRGQGNSPLHF. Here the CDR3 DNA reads TGTGCCAGCAGCTCCAGGGGACAGGGAAATTCACCCCTCCACTTT.

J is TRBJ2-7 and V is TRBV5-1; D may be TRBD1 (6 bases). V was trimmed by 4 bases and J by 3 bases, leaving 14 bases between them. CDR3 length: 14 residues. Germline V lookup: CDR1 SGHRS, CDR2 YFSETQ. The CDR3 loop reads CASSLSRDNYEQYF. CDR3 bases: TGCGCCAGCAGCCTTTCCAGGGACAACTACGAGCAGTACTTC. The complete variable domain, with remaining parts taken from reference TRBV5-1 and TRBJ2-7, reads KAGVTQTPRYLIKTRGQQVTLSCSPISGHRSVSWYQQTPGQGLQFLFEYFSETQRNKGNFPGRFSGRQFSNSRSEMNVSTLELGDSALYLCASSLSRDNYEQYFGPGTRLTVT.

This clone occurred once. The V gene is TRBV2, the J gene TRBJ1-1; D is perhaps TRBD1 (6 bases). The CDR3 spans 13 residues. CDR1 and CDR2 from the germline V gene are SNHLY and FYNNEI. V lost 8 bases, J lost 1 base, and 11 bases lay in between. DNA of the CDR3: TGTGCCAGCCCTGACAGGCGGAACACTGAAGCTTTCTTT. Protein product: CASPDRRNTEAFF.

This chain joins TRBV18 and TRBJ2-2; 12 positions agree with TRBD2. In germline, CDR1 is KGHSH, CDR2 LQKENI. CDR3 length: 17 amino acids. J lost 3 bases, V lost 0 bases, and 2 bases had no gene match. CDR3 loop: CASSPPTSGSHTGELFF. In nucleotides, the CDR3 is TGTGCCAGCTCACCACCGACTAGCGGGAGTCACACCGGGGAGCTGTTTTTT.

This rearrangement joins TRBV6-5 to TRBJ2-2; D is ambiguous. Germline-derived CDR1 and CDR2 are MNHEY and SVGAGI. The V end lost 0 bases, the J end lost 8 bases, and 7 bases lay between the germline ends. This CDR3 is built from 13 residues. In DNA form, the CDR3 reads TGTGCCAGCAGTTACTCGATCACTGGGGAGCTGTTTTTT. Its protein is CASSYSITGELFF.

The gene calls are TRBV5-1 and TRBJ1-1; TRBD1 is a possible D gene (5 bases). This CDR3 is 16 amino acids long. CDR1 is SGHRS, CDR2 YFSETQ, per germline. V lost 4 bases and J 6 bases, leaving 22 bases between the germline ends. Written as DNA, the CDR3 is TGCGCCAGCAGCCCCCAGGTGGGGCGCGGCGACTCTGAAGCTTTCTTT. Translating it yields CASSPQVGRGDSEAFF. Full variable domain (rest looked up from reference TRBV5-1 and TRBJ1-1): KAGVTQTPRYLIKTRGQQVTLSCSPISGHRSVSWYQQTPGQGLQFLFEYFSETQRNKGNFPGRFSGRQFSNSRSEMNVSTLELGDSALYLCASSPQVGRGDSEAFFGQGTRLTVV.